These 5 T cell receptor beta chains were all obtained from the same sample, sequenced in a study of blood T cells in healthy people across ages. Using a J-beta primer mix together with a sample-barcoded 5' primer, a second PCR was run for roughly 6 to 12 cycles. Each CDR3 protein gets one entry after TCRdb re-called the 5' RACE reads with MiXCR. This repertoire shows about 640,000 distinct CDR3 sequences, around 54% found once; its top ten account for about two fifths. The material sequenced was blood. These receptors were obtained from a man in his fifties or sixties in good health.

This clonotype appeared a few times. V usage is TRBV20-1 and J usage is TRBJ2-1; no definite D call. The DNA end favors TRBJ2-7, so the J call may be wrong. CDR3 length: 13 amino acids. Germline assignment: CDR1 DFQATT and CDR2 SNEGSKA (reference sequence). The CDR3 region is CSAREYGIYEQYF. The CDR3, as DNA: TGCAGTGCTAGAGAATACGGCATCTACGAGCAGTACTTC.

The V call is TRBV4-1, the J call TRBJ1-2, with TRBD1 matching over 8 bases. The ends lost 0 bases at V and 1 base at J; junction bases unmatched: 1. Germline loops: CDR1 MGHRA, CDR2 YSYEKL. This CDR3 is 15 amino acids long. CDR3 residues: CASSQEDRVNYGYTF. CDR3 nucleotides: TGCGCCAGCAGCCAAGAGGACAGGGTTAACTATGGCTACACCTTC.

This clonotype has just a few counts. The chain couples TRBV25-1 to TRBJ2-5, with D uncertain. CDR3 size: 15 residues. The ends were cut back, 1 base at V and 2 bases at J, with 11 bases in the middle. Per germline, CDR1 MGHDK and CDR2 SYGVNS. The CDR3 sequence is CASSESPGRQETQYF. The CDR3 bases are TGTGCCAGCAGTGAATCTCCCGGAAGGCAAGAGACCCAGTACTTC.

This clonotype was seen a handful of times. The chain links TRBV18 to TRBJ1-1; D unclear. The germline V and J ends were trimmed by 3 bases and 0 bases, with 17 bases remaining between them. This CDR3 has 17 amino acids. The germline V gene encodes CDR1 KGHSH and CDR2 LQKENI. CDR3 bases: TGTGCCAGCTCACCGGCCCTCGGGCAGGAGTTGAACACTGAAGCTTTCTTT. Its protein is CASSPALGQELNTEAFF.

Comment on this clonotype: A read error may account for a junction end that differs from germline. The chain joins TRBV3-1 to TRBJ2-3; D may match TRBD1 or TRBD2 (6 bases each). Germline V gene lookup returns CDR1 LGHDT and CDR2 YNNKEL (reference sequence). There are 14 residues in the CDR3. The DNA for the CDR3 is TGTGCCGGCAGCCACGGGGGCGCGACAGATACGCAGTATTTT. It is translated as CAGSHGGATDTQYF.